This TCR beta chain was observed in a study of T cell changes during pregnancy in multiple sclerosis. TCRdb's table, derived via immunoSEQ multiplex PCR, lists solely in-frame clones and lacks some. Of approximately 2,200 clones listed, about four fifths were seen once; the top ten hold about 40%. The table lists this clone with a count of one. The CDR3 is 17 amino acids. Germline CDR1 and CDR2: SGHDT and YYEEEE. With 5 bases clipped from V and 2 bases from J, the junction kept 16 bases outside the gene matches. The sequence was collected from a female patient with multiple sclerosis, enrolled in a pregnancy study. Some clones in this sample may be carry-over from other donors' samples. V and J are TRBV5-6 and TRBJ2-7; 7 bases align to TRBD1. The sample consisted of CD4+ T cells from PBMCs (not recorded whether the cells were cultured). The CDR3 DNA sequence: TGTGCCAGCAGTGAGACAGGGCGGCGGAGACCTACCTACGAGCAGTACTTC. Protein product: CASSETGRRRPTYEQYF.